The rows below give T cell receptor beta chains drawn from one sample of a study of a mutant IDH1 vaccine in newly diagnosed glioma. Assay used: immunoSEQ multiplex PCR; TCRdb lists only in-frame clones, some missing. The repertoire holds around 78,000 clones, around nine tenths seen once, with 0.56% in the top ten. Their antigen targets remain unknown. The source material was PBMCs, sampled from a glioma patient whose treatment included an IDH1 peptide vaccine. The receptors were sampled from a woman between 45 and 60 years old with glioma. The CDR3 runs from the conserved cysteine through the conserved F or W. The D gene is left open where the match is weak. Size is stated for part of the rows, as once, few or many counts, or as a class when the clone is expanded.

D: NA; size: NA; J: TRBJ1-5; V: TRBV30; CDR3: CAWSLRLNQPQHF; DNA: TGTGCCTGGAGTCTCAGGCTGAATCAGCCCCAGCATTTT
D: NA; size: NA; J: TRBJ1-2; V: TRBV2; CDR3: CASSAKGKYGYTF; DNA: TGTGCCAGCAGTGCAAAGGGGAAGTATGGCTACACCTTC
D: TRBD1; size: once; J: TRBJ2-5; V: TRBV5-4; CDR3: CASSLRDRETQYF; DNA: TGTGCCAGCAGCTTGCGGGACAGGGAGACCCAGTACTTC
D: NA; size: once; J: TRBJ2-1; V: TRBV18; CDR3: CASSPRTKTHNEQFF; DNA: TGTGCCAGCTCACCACGGACGAAGACCCACAATGAGCAGTTCTTC
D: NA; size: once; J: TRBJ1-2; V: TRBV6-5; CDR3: CASSSGVGYTF; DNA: TGTGCCAGCAGTTCCGGGGTTGGCTACACCTTC
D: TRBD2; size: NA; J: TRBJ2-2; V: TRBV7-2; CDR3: CASSFPAGTNTGELFF; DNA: TGTGCCAGCAGCTTCCCAGCGGGGACGAACACCGGGGAGCTGTTTTTT
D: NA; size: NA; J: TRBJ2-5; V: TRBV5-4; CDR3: CASSQGSGVTVLETQYF; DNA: TGTGCCAGCAGCCAGGGCTCTGGGGTGACAGTCTTAGAGACCCAGTACTTC
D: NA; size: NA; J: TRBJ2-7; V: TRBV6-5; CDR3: CASSYVQGTYEQYF; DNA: TGTGCCAGCAGTTATGTACAGGGCACCTACGAGCAGTACTTC
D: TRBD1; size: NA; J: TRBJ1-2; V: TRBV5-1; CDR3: CASSVDRERGYTF; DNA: TGCGCCAGCAGCGTGGACAGGGAGCGAGGCTACACCTTC
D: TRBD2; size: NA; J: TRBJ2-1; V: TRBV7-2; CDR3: CASSIHGTNNEQFF; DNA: TGTGCCAGCAGCATCCACGGGACTAACAATGAGCAGTTCTTC
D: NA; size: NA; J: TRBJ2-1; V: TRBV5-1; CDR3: CASSLYEGRDEQFF; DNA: TGCGCCAGCAGCTTATATGAGGGAAGGGATGAGCAGTTCTTC
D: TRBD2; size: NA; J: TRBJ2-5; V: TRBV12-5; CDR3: CASGLSIAGGETQYF; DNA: TGTGCTAGTGGTTTGTCTATAGCGGGGGGGGAGACCCAGTACTTC
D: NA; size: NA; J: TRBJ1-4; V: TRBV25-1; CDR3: CASSYTRGSNEKLFF; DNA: TGTGCCAGCAGTTATACCCGGGGTTCTAATGAAAAACTGTTTTTT
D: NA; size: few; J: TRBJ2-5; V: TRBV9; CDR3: CASSVAPRLGFQETQYF; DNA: TGTGCCAGCAGCGTAGCCCCCCGTTTGGGGTTCCAAGAGACCCAGTACTTC
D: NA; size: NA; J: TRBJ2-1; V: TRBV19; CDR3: CASSRQVENEQFF; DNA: TGTGCCAGTAGTAGACAGGTAGAGAATGAGCAGTTCTTC
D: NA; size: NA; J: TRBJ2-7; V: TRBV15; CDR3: CATSRDGGYSYEQYF; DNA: TGTGCCACCAGCAGAGATGGTGGTTACTCCTACGAGCAGTACTTC
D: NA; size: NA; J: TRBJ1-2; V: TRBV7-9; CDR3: CASSLEWGEEYGYTF; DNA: TGTGCCAGCAGCTTAGAGTGGGGGGAAGAGTATGGCTACACCTTC
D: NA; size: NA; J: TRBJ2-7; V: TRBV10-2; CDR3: CASSATSTRGEQYF; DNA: TGCGCCAGCAGTGCCACCTCAACTAGGGGCGAGCAGTACTTC
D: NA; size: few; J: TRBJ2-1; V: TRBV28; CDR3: CASRPWKNSYNEQFF; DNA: TGTGCCAGCCGACCGTGGAAGAACTCCTACAATGAGCAGTTCTTC
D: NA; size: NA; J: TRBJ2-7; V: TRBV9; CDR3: CASSVGRVAPYEQYF; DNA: TGTGCCAGCAGCGTAGGGAGGGTTGCTCCCTACGAGCAGTACTTC
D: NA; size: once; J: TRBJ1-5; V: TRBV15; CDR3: CATSNYGEGTQPQHF; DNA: TGTGCCACCAGCAATTACGGGGAGGGGACGCAGCCCCAGCATTTT
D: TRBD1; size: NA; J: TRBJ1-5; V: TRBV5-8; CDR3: CASSLGTAYNQPQHF; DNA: TGTGCCAGCAGCCTGGGGACAGCCTACAATCAGCCCCAGCATTTT
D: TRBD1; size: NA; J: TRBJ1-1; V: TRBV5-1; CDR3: CASSLAGGNTEAFF; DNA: TGCGCCAGCAGCTTGGCAGGGGGGAACACTGAAGCTTTCTTT
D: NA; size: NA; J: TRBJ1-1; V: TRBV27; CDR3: CASSLVGGWTEAFF; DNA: TGTGCCAGCAGTTTGGTAGGGGGGTGGACTGAAGCTTTCTTT
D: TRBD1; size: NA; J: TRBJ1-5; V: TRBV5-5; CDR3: CASSFRTGEGNQPQHF; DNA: TGTGCCAGCAGCTTTCGGACAGGGGAGGGCAATCAGCCCCAGCATTTT
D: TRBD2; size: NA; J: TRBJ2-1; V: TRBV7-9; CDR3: CASRHVLAGIYNEQFF; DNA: TGTGCCAGCAGACATGTACTAGCGGGAATTTACAATGAGCAGTTCTTC
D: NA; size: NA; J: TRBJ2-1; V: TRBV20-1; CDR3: CSARDPSEQFF; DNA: TGCAGTGCTAGAGATCCGTCTGAGCAGTTCTTC
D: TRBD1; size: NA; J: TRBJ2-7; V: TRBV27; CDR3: CASSGQGNPYEQYF; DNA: TGTGCCAGCAGTGGACAGGGAAACCCCTACGAGCAGTACTTC
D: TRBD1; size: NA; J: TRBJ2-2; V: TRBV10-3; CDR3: CAISGQGGSTGELFF; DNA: TGTGCCATCAGCGGACAGGGGGGGAGCACCGGGGAGCTGTTTTTT
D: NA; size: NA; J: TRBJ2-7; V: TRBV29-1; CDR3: CSVVRALEQYF; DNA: TGCAGCGTAGTCCGTGCTCTGGAGCAGTACTTC
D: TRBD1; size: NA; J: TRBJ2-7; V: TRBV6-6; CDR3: CASINRGSYEQYF; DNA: TGTGCCAGCATCAACAGGGGATCCTACGAGCAGTACTTC
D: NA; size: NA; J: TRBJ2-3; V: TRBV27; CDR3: CASKSTTDTQYF; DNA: TGTGCCAGCAAGAGTACTACAGATACGCAGTATTTT
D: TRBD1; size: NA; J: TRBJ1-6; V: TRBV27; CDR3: CASSLQGKPPLHF; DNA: TGTGCCAGCAGCCTACAGGGGAAGCCACCCCTCCACTTT
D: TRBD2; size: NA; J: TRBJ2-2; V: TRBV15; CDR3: CATSRDRLAGGIGELFF; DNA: TGTGCCACCAGCAGAGATCGACTAGCGGGAGGTATCGGGGAGCTGTTTTTT
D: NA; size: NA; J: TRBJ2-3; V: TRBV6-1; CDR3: CASSGFLGTSTDTQYF; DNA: TGTGCCAGCAGTGGTTTCTTGGGCACTAGCACAGATACGCAGTATTTT
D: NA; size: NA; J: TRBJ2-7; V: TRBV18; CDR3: CASSAAGTTYEQYF; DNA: TGTGCCAGCTCAGCCGCCGGGACAACCTACGAGCAGTACTTC
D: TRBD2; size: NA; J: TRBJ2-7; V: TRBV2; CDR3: CASSGPTSGRISGAYEQYF; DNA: TGTGCCAGCAGTGGGCCGACTAGCGGGAGAATAAGTGGGGCCTACGAGCAGTACTTC
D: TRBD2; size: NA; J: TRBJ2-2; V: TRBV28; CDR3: CASSWTSGSGELFF; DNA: TGTGCCAGCAGTTGGACTAGCGGGTCCGGGGAGCTGTTTTTT
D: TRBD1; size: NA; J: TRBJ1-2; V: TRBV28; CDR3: CASTLATGWHYGYTF; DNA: TGTGCCAGCACCCTAGCGACAGGGTGGCACTATGGCTACACCTTC
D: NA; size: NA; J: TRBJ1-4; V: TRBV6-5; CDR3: CASRQSRPGSEKLFF; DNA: TGTGCCAGCCGACAATCTCGGCCAGGGAGTGAAAAACTGTTTTTT
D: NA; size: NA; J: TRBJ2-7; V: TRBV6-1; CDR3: CASKMGESLDEQYF; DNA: TGTGCCAGCAAAATGGGCGAATCTCTCGACGAGCAGTACTTC
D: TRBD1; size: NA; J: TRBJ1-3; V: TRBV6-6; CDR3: CASSPGTASGNTIYF; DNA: TGTGCCAGCAGTCCTGGGACAGCCTCTGGAAACACCATATATTTT
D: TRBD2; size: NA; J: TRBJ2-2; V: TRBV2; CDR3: CASSVPTSGSYTGELFF; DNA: TGTGCCAGCAGTGTTCCGACTAGCGGGAGTTACACCGGGGAGCTGTTTTTT
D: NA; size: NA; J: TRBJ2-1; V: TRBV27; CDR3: CASSPDAGRRDEQFF; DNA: TGTGCCAGCAGCCCTGACGCGGGAAGACGCGATGAGCAGTTCTTC
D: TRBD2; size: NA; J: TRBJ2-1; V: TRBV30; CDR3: CAWSKGLAKNEQFF; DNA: TGTGCCTGGAGTAAGGGACTAGCAAAAAATGAGCAGTTCTTC
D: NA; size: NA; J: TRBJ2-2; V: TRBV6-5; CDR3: CASSSPTRTGELFF; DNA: TGTGCCAGCAGTTCCCCGACGCGCACCGGGGAGCTGTTTTTT
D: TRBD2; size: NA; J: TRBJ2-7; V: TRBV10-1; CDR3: CASSGGTSVIEQYF; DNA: TGCGCCAGCAGTGGTGGGACTAGCGTGATCGAGCAGTACTTC
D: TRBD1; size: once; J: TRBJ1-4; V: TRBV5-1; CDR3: CASRRTGTGGVEKLFF; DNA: TGCGCCAGCAGGCGTACCGGGACAGGGGGCGTTGAAAAACTGTTTTTT